Listed below are T cell receptor beta chains from one sample, sequenced in a study of cytomegalovirus exposure and HLA in healthy donors. Generated by immunoSEQ multiplex PCR, the TCRdb table keeps only in-frame clones and is missing some. This sample has roughly 150,000 clones, with about 73% found just once. The sequencing input was PBMCs. Receptors were obtained from a woman in her fifties or sixties in good health and CMV-seropositive. The CDR3 runs from the conserved cysteine through the conserved F or W. Each record gives: V gene, clone size, J gene, D gene, CDR3 DNA, CDR3 protein. D genes are given only for firm matches. Size values are once, few and many counts, or a class for expanded clones, and some rows have none.

V: TRBV28; size: NA; J: TRBJ1-1; D: NA; DNA: TGTGCCAGCAGCCTAGGCCTTGAAGCTTTCTTT; CDR3: CASSLGLEAFF
V: TRBV5-1; size: once; J: TRBJ2-5; D: NA; DNA: TGCGCCAGCAGCTTCCTCGGGGGGCGGGAGACCCAGTACTTC; CDR3: CASSFLGGRETQYF
V: TRBV5-1; size: once; J: TRBJ2-7; D: TRBD1; DNA: TGCGCCAGCAGCACCGAAGGGACAGGGAATAACGAGCAGTACTTC; CDR3: CASSTEGTGNNEQYF
V: TRBV19; size: NA; J: TRBJ1-2; D: NA; DNA: TGTGCCAGTAGTATTGGGGCAGAGACTAACTATGGCTACACCTTC; CDR3: CASSIGAETNYGYTF
V: TRBV4-2; size: NA; J: TRBJ2-7; D: TRBD2; DNA: TGTGCCAGCAGCCCAGGGCGTCAAGCGGGACTAGCGGACTACGAGCAGTACTTC; CDR3: CASSPGRQAGLADYEQYF
V: TRBV7-9; size: NA; J: TRBJ1-1; D: TRBD1; DNA: TGTGCCAGCAGCTTACCTCCGGGACAGGTCGCCGCTGAAGCTTTCTTT; CDR3: CASSLPPGQVAAEAFF
V: TRBV10-1; size: few; J: TRBJ2-3; D: TRBD1; DNA: TGCGCCAGCAGTGAATACAGGGGGCAAACAGATACGCAGTATTTT; CDR3: CASSEYRGQTDTQYF
V: TRBV28; size: NA; J: TRBJ2-7; D: TRBD2; DNA: TGTGCCAGCAGCTCCACTAGCGGGAGGCTCTACGAGCAGTACTTC; CDR3: CASSSTSGRLYEQYF
V: TRBV29-1; size: NA; J: TRBJ1-1; D: TRBD1; DNA: TGCAGCGTTCATTTGGACAGGGTGGGAACTGAAGCTTTCTTT; CDR3: CSVHLDRVGTEAFF
V: TRBV5-1; size: NA; J: TRBJ2-3; D: NA; DNA: TGCGCCAGCAATCAGGGATCAGATACGCAGTATTTT; CDR3: CASNQGSDTQYF
V: TRBV12-5; size: NA; J: TRBJ2-1; D: TRBD1; DNA: TGTGCTAGTGGTCGGACAGGGTCAAATGAGCAGTTCTTC; CDR3: CASGRTGSNEQFF
V: TRBV5-1; size: NA; J: TRBJ1-4; D: NA; DNA: TGCGCCAGCAGGAACACCGAGAGGGAAAAACTGTTTTTT; CDR3: CASRNTEREKLFF
V: TRBV9; size: NA; J: TRBJ2-3; D: TRBD2; DNA: TGTGCCAGCAGCGTAGCGGGAGGGCCTATAGATACGCAGTATTTT; CDR3: CASSVAGGPIDTQYF
V: TRBV15; size: NA; J: TRBJ2-7; D: NA; DNA: TGTGCCACCAGCAGAGATCTATCGGGAGCCAAGGCTTTC; CDR3: CATSRDLSGAKAF
V: TRBV28; size: NA; J: TRBJ1-1; D: TRBD1; DNA: TGTGCCAGCAGGGGGGACAGGGATGGCACTGAAGCTTTCTTT; CDR3: CASRGDRDGTEAFF
V: TRBV25-1; size: NA; J: TRBJ1-2; D: TRBD1; DNA: TGTGCCAGCAGCCCACAACAGGGGTTCCATGGCTACACCTTC; CDR3: CASSPQQGFHGYTF
V: TRBV19; size: NA; J: TRBJ1-3; D: NA; DNA: TGTGCCAGTAGTTCTCCGTCCGGAAACACCATATATTTT; CDR3: CASSSPSGNTIYF
V: TRBV25-1; size: NA; J: TRBJ2-3; D: TRBD1; DNA: TGTGCCAGCAGTGAACTGGGACAGATCACAGATACGCAGTATTTT; CDR3: CASSELGQITDTQYF
V: TRBV6-4; size: NA; J: TRBJ1-1; D: NA; DNA: TGTGCCAGCAGTAGGACAGAGGGGACTGAAGCTTTCTTT; CDR3: CASSRTEGTEAFF
V: TRBV4-1; size: NA; J: TRBJ1-2; D: NA; DNA: TGCGCCAGCAGCCAAAACGAAGGAGGGCTGCGCTACACCTTC; CDR3: CASSQNEGGLRYTF
V: TRBV15; size: NA; J: TRBJ2-3; D: TRBD2; DNA: TGTGCCACCAGCACCCCCCGGGCGGGACTAGCGGGTCTCACAGATACGCAGTATTTT; CDR3: CATSTPRAGLAGLTDTQYF
V: TRBV4-1; size: NA; J: TRBJ2-5; D: NA; DNA: TGCGCCAGCAGCCAAGATCGGTCGGTAAGAGCGGGAGAGACCCAGTACTTC; CDR3: CASSQDRSVRAGETQYF
V: TRBV6-6; size: NA; J: TRBJ1-2; D: TRBD1; DNA: TGTGCCAGCACCGGACAGGGGGTTAACTATGGCTACACCTTC; CDR3: CASTGQGVNYGYTF
V: TRBV18; size: once; J: TRBJ1-2; D: TRBD1; DNA: TGTGCCAGCTCACCAGTGGGACAGGGTATGGGCGGCTACACCTTC; CDR3: CASSPVGQGMGGYTF
V: TRBV18; size: NA; J: TRBJ2-6; D: NA; DNA: TGTGCCAGCTCACCACCGTCTCTCGGGGGAGACCGCTCTGGGGCCAACGTCCTGACTTTC; CDR3: CASSPPSLGGDRSGANVLTF
V: TRBV5-8; size: NA; J: TRBJ1-1; D: TRBD1; DNA: TGTGCCAGCAGCTTTTTCGGGACAGGGGGCGTTGGGACTGAAGCTTTCTTT; CDR3: CASSFFGTGGVGTEAFF
V: TRBV9; size: NA; J: TRBJ2-1; D: TRBD1; DNA: TGTGCCAGCAGCGTAGGTCAGGGGGACTACAATGAGCAGTTCTTC; CDR3: CASSVGQGDYNEQFF
V: TRBV18; size: once; J: TRBJ1-1; D: NA; DNA: TGTGCCAGCTCACCACCGAGTCAGGGCACTGAAGCTTTCTTT; CDR3: CASSPPSQGTEAFF
V: TRBV6-1; size: NA; J: TRBJ2-7; D: NA; DNA: TGTGCCAGCAGTGAAAGGCTACCGCCAAGCGGCTACGAGCAGTACTTC; CDR3: CASSERLPPSGYEQYF
V: TRBV6-1; size: NA; J: TRBJ2-5; D: NA; DNA: TGTGCCAGCAGTTCCGGGACACAACAAGAGACCCAGTACTTC; CDR3: CASSSGTQQETQYF
V: TRBV19; size: NA; J: TRBJ1-5; D: NA; DNA: TGTGCCAGTCTTGCCGGGGGATTCAATCAGCCCCAGCATTTT; CDR3: CASLAGGFNQPQHF
V: TRBV9; size: NA; J: TRBJ2-2; D: NA; DNA: TGTGCCAGCAGCTCCTTTCCGGACAGGAACACCGGGGAGCTGTTTTTT; CDR3: CASSSFPDRNTGELFF
V: TRBV6-5; size: NA; J: TRBJ1-4; D: TRBD1; DNA: TGTGCCAGCAGTGCCGTACAGGGGTTTGGGGAAAAACTGTTTTTT; CDR3: CASSAVQGFGEKLFF
V: TRBV10-3; size: NA; J: TRBJ2-7; D: TRBD1; DNA: TGTGCCATCAGTGGAGGACAGGGTCTATTCTACGAGCAGTACTTC; CDR3: CAISGGQGLFYEQYF
V: TRBV7-9; size: few; J: TRBJ1-4; D: NA; DNA: TGTGCCAGCAGCTTAGGCTGGACAGCAAATGAAAAACTGTTTTTT; CDR3: CASSLGWTANEKLFF
V: TRBV5-1; size: NA; J: TRBJ2-1; D: TRBD1; DNA: TGCGCCAGCAGCTTGGCCGGGGGGACAGGGTTCAATGAGCAGTTCTTC; CDR3: CASSLAGGTGFNEQFF
V: TRBV18; size: NA; J: TRBJ2-1; D: TRBD2; DNA: TGTGCCAGCTCACACGACCCGCTAGCGGGAGCGGTTGAGCAGTTCTTC; CDR3: CASSHDPLAGAVEQFF
V: TRBV5-1; size: NA; J: TRBJ2-3; D: TRBD2; DNA: TGCGCCAGCAGCTCTTTCACGGGAGGGGACACAGATACGCAGTATTTT; CDR3: CASSSFTGGDTDTQYF
V: TRBV10-1; size: NA; J: TRBJ1-4; D: NA; DNA: TGCGCCAGCAGTGAGTCTCGGGGAGCTAATGAAAAACTGTTTTTT; CDR3: CASSESRGANEKLFF
V: TRBV6-6; size: NA; J: TRBJ2-1; D: TRBD2; DNA: TGTGCCAGCAGCCTCGGACTAGCGGGAGGCAATGAGCAGTTCTTC; CDR3: CASSLGLAGGNEQFF
V: TRBV6-1; size: NA; J: TRBJ2-1; D: TRBD2; DNA: TGTGCCACCATTCTAGCGGGAGAGTGGGGTGAGCAGTTCTTC; CDR3: CATILAGEWGEQFF
V: TRBV5-1; size: NA; J: TRBJ2-6; D: NA; DNA: TGCGCCAGCAGCTTGGAAGACTTACAATCCTCTGGGGCCAACGTCCTGACTTTC; CDR3: CASSLEDLQSSGANVLTF
V: TRBV6-5; size: few; J: TRBJ1-2; D: NA; DNA: TGTGCCAGCAGTTACTCGAGCATGGACAGAACCTATGGCTACACCTTC; CDR3: CASSYSSMDRTYGYTF
V: TRBV14; size: NA; J: TRBJ2-2; D: TRBD2; DNA: TGTGCCAGCAGCCTTAGACTACTAGCGGGAACGACCGGGGAGCTGTTTTTT; CDR3: CASSLRLLAGTTGELFF
V: TRBV27; size: NA; J: TRBJ2-2; D: TRBD1; DNA: TGTGCCACCGGCCGGGACAGGGCGACGACCGGGGAGCTGTTTTTT; CDR3: CATGRDRATTGELFF
V: TRBV12-5; size: NA; J: TRBJ2-1; D: TRBD2; DNA: TGTGCTAGTGGTTGGACTAGCGGGATAACCTACAATGAGCAGTTCTTC; CDR3: CASGWTSGITYNEQFF
V: TRBV11-2; size: NA; J: TRBJ1-1; D: TRBD1; DNA: TGTGCCAGCAGGTCCGGGACAGGGAAAGTTGGTTCTGAAGCTTTCTTT; CDR3: CASRSGTGKVGSEAFF
V: TRBV5-4; size: NA; J: TRBJ2-2; D: NA; DNA: TGTGCCAGCAGCTTGGAAGTGACCCCGGGGACCGGGGAGCTGTTTTTT; CDR3: CASSLEVTPGTGELFF